This T cell receptor (beta chain) was recovered during a study of OX40 agonist ivuxolimab in advanced cancers. Background on the study: Patients were dosed with the agonistic anti-OX40 (CD134) antibody ivuxolimab.

The CDR3 sequence is 10 residues long. V lost 6 bases, J lost 4 bases, and 7 bases lay in between. CDR1 and CDR2 (germline): DFQATT, SNEGSKA (reference sequence). This clone has only one observation. Its matching antigen is unknown. Assay used: immunoSEQ multiplex PCR; TCRdb lists only in-frame clones, some missing. This repertoire shows roughly 26,000 clones, roughly 73% found once; its top ten account for about a quarter. Whole-study results and caveats: Researchers did not establish what antigens the expanded peripheral T cells target. Some nonresponders additionally presented with little normalized T-cell clonal expansion.

The source is an adult with an advanced solid tumor such as melanoma, head and neck, liver or kidney cancer. This chain joins TRBV20-1 and TRBJ2-7, with D perhaps TRBD1 (6 bases). Sequencing was performed on CD4+ or CD8+ T cells sorted from blood, taken in a trial of the OX40 agonist ivuxolimab. The CDR3 reads CSAQGYEQYF. The CDR3 DNA reads TGCAGTGCCCAGGGGTACGAGCAGTACTTC.